The entry below gives a single TCR beta chain sequence along with its context. Germline CDR1 is MNHEY and CDR2 is SVGAGI. The CDR3 covers 15 residues. V was cut by 6 bases and J by 4 bases, with 18 bases left in between. The sample belongs to a study of blood T cell repertoires in COVID-19. The wider study: Material from acute and convalescent COVID-19 was sourced from the United States, Italy and Spain. PBMCs, B-cell-depleted T cells, or T cells were the source of the cDNA or gDNA that made up the material.

The method was immunoSEQ multiplex PCR; TCRdb's version includes in-frame clones alone and lacks a portion of them. Found here are approximately 500,000 clones, roughly 89% of them singletons; the top ten hold roughly 0.9%. During active infection, Seattle patients enrolled and were then monitored through disease. The sequence was obtained from a man between 18 and 35 years old with COVID-19, enrolled during active disease. The V and J genes are TRBV6-5 and TRBJ1-1, with D possibly matching TRBD1 (6 bases). Input material: peripheral blood. The CDR3 DNA sequence: TGTGCCAGCAGGGGACGGGGGGACAAACGCACTGAAGCTTTCTTT. As protein: CASRGRGDKRTEAFF.